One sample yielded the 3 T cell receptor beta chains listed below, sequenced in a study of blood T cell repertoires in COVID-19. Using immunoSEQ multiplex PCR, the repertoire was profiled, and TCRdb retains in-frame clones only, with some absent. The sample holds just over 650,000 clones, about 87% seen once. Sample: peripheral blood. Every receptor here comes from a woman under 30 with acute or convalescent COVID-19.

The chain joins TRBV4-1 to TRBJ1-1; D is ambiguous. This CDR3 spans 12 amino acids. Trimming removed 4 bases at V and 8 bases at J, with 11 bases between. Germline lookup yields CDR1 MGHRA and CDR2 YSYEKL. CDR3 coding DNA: TGCGCCAGCAGCCCCTCGGGGTTCGAAGCTTTCTTT. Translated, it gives CASSPSGFEAFF.

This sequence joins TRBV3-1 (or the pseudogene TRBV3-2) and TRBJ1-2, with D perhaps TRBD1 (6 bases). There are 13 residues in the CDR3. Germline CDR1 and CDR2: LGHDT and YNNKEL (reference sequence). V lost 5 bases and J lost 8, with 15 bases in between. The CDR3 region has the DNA TGTGCCAGCAGCGCGACTAACCAGGGGGGCTACACCTTC. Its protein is CASSATNQGGYTF.

The CDR3 DNA reads TGCAGTGGTAGGGGCGTCTCTGAAGCTTTCTTT. Its translation: CSGRGVSEAFF. The chain is built from TRBV20-1 and TRBJ1-1; D may be TRBD1 (5 bases). Trimming took 7 bases from V and 6 from J, leaving 12 bases between them. This CDR3 comprises 11 residues. The germline gives CDR1 DFQATT, CDR2 SNEGSKA (reference sequence).